Included here is one T cell receptor beta chain sequence, with context. Many counts were recorded for this clonotype. Its antigen is unknown. No quality values exist for individual bases; no much larger clone is one base distant. Reads for this sample came from an Illumina HiSeq 2500. Quantitative 5'-RACE with molecular barcodes was the method used to prepare the TCR beta libraries. The published analysis was carried out like this. To identify disease-linked TCR variants, a new computational method was used, one built on a probabilistic model of VDJ rearrangement. Starting from the raw public reads, TCRdb applied fastp trimming at Q25, assembled clones with MiXCR and retained in-frame beta chains. Rows merge per CDR3 protein into single entries with the most common DNA and genes. The V and J calls shown here were made by TCRdb, not taken from the authors' results. This sample lists roughly 69,000 distinct CDR3 sequences; about 5.2% were detected once. Roughly 2.3% of the sample rests with the top ten.

The entry originates in a study of CD8 T cells in ankylosing spondylitis (dated by TCRdb to 2017 to 2019). Turning to the overall study: The study set out to find disease-linked TCR variants by profiling T cell receptor beta repertoires in ankylosing spondylitis patients and healthy donors. The full study cohort was made up of approximately 27 ankylosing spondylitis patients and 108 healthy donors. Peripheral blood was sampled, and synovial fluid was also collected from ankylosing spondylitis patients. The full study reports these points: According to the report, matched synovial fluid samples from ankylosing spondylitis patients were significantly enriched for the disease-linked clones. Some TCR beta motif variants had previously been reported in synovial fluid and blood of reactive arthritis patients, which suggested common disease-initiation mechanisms. A CD8+ phenotype was shown by the disease-linked clones, which were found at relatively low frequencies in peripheral blood. A TCR beta motif made up of under ten highly homologous amino acid variants appeared to be characteristic of blood from ankylosing spondylitis patients.

CDR1 GTSNPN and CDR2 SVGIG are derived from the germline V gene (reference sequence). Reading from cysteine to phenylalanine, the CDR3 counts 17 amino acids. Solely the CDR3 DNA is kept, with 51 bases framed from the first base. Germline trimming amounts to 4 bases on V and 1 base on J, with 15 as the count of junction bases outside the gene matches. The material sequenced was blood, either unsorted or a sorted T cell fraction (not recorded which). The sequence links TRBV30 to TRBJ1-1; 7 central bases correspond to TRBD1. This sequence originates from a male donor with ankylosing spondylitis or in good health (not recorded which). The bases are TGTGCCTGGACATTAGGGTCAGGGGGTCCGAGGAACACTGAAGCTTTCTTT. Its coded protein is CAWTLGSGGPRNTEAFF.